Sequencing of this TCR beta chain was carried out in a study of blood T cell repertoires in COVID-19. Study summary: The United States, Italy and Spain were the sources of the acute and convalescent COVID-19 samples. PBMCs, B-cell-depleted T cells, or T cells provided the cDNA or gDNA that made up the material.

Per the original methods: Counts of nucleated cells, estimated from reference gene primer amplification, were obtained. Libraries were prepared by immunoSEQ multiplex PCR; TCRdb keeps only in-frame clonotypes and omits some of them. V and J calls and clone size follow that table, whereas D and trimming were derived from the DNA. The data hold some 140,000 clones, with over 80% observed a single time. This CDR3 contains 13 residues. V lost 1 base and J lost 6, with 7 bases in between. Per germline, CDR1 MNHNS and CDR2 SASEGT. V usage is TRBV6-1 and J usage is TRBJ1-5, with D tentatively TRBD1 (6 bases). The TCR sequence derives from a middle-aged man with active COVID-19. Sequencing was carried out using peripheral blood. CDR3 loop: CASSEDRAQPQHF. DNA for the CDR3: TGTGCCAGCAGTGAAGACAGGGCTCAGCCCCAGCATTTT.